The clone carrying this TCR beta chain has ten or more counts. The antigen is not known. The data derive from a study of T cells in Graves' hyperthyroidism and ophthalmopathy. Findings and caveats of the study: A model of 13 V-J pairs discriminated ophthalmopathy from stable hyperthyroidism.

Amplification of TCR beta CDR3 regions was performed using RNA transcripts as template. TCR CDR3 regions were first amplified by RT-PCR with HTBI primers. Via MiXCR, TCRdb re-called the multiplex PCR reads, giving one row per CDR3 protein. The table includes nearly 110,000 distinct CDR3 sequences, 15% to 20% detected once. Thyroid ultrasound and orbital computed tomography, with clinical symptoms and serum thyroxine and TRAb, informed diagnoses. Sequenced sample: blood. The TCR was taken from a woman in her forties or fifties with Graves' hyperthyroidism.

Here the CDR3 DNA reads TGTGCCAGCAGTGAATACTTCGGCTCCTACGAGCAGTACTTC. Its protein is CASSEYFGSYEQYF. The V call is TRBV6-1, the J call TRBJ2-7; D call uncertain. CDR3 length: 14 amino acids. V lost 2 bases, J lost 0 bases, and 8 bases lay in between. Germline lookup yields CDR1 MNHNS and CDR2 SASEGT.